Listed here are 29 T cell receptor beta chains from one sample, sequenced in a study of a mutant IDH1 vaccine in newly diagnosed glioma. These receptors' targets are unknown. Sample time point: week 35, safety follow-up. The content of each vaccine dose was 300 ug of mutant IDH1 20-mer peptide, and topical imiquimod accompanied it. Using immunoSEQ multiplex PCR, the repertoire was profiled, and TCRdb retains in-frame clones only, with some absent. The sample has more than 40,000 clones, 88% seen once. Source: PBMCs, taken from a glioma patient whose treatment included an IDH1 peptide vaccine. The receptors stem from a woman in her thirties or forties with glioma.

The chain joins TRBV7-2 to TRBJ2-7; 9 nucleotides align to TRBD1. The CDR3 is made up of 15 amino acids. V shed 6 bases, J shed 7 bases, and the junction held 13 bases outside the gene matches. CDR1 is SGHTA, CDR2 FQGNSA, per germline. CDR3 coding DNA: TGTGCCAGCAGAGAAGCCCGGGACAGGGTCGGTGAGCAGTACTTC. It specifies CASREARDRVGEQYF.

The CDR3 sequence: CATRDRGANEAFF. The DNA of the CDR3 is TGTGCCACCCGGGACAGGGGTGCAAATGAAGCTTTCTTT. The rearrangement links TRBV15 to TRBJ1-1, with TRBD1 matching 10 bases. The CDR3 contains 13 residues. V lost 8 bases and J lost 7; bases outside the gene matches: 7. Per the germline V gene, CDR1 is LNHNV and CDR2 is YYDKDF (reference sequence).

J is TRBJ2-5 and V is TRBV7-9; 10 bases are shared with TRBD2. Germline lookup yields CDR1 SEHNR and CDR2 FQNEAQ (reference sequence). Losses at the gene ends were 4 bases for V and 5 bases for J; bases not matched to a gene: 4. The CDR3 contains 14 residues. The DNA of the CDR3 is TGTGCCAGCAGCTCTAGCGGGGGAGGGGAGACCCAGTACTTC. It translates to CASSSSGGGETQYF.

V usage is TRBV9 and J usage is TRBJ1-1; D is ambiguous. The germline gives CDR1 SGDLS, CDR2 YYNGEE. V lost 0 bases and J 7 bases, leaving 10 bases between the germline ends. CDR3 length equals 13 residues. CDR3 nucleotide sequence: TGTGCCAGCAGCGTAGCTGGCGTTGGTGAAGCTTTCTTT. This translates into CASSVAGVGEAFF.

The V call is TRBV25-1, the J call TRBJ2-7; D is undetermined. The germline V gene encodes CDR1 MGHDK and CDR2 SYGVNS. Trimming removed 4 bases at V and 4 bases at J, with 5 bases between. This CDR3 is 11 amino acids long. CDR3 sequence: CASSVAYEQYF. As DNA, the CDR3 is TGTGCCAGCAGTGTAGCATACGAGCAGTACTTC.

This chain links TRBV5-5 with TRBJ1-2; the D gene is possibly TRBD1 (5 bases). CDR1 is SGHKS, CDR2 YYEKEE, per germline (reference sequence). V gave up 4 bases and J gave up 0 bases, with 13 bases separating them. There are 15 residues in the CDR3. The CDR3 reads CASSGGIGANYGYTF. The CDR3 DNA follows: TGTGCCAGCAGCGGGGGGATAGGAGCTAACTATGGCTACACCTTC.

As DNA, the CDR3 is TGTGCCAGCAGCTTAGAGGACAGGAGGAATCAGCCCCAGCATTTT. This encodes CASSLEDRRNQPQHF. The genes are TRBV7-2 and TRBJ1-5, with TRBD1 identical over 7 bases. This CDR3 contains 15 residues. The germline V gene encodes CDR1 SGHTA and CDR2 FQGNSA. V shed 1 base and J 4 bases; nucleotides not matched to a gene: 4.

The genes are TRBV5-1 and TRBJ2-7; maybe TRBD2 (6 bases). CDR3 length equals 15 residues. Germline assignment: CDR1 SGHRS and CDR2 YFSETQ. V was clipped by 0 bases and J by 2 bases, with 12 bases between them. This CDR3 is CASSLGSSETYEQYF. In DNA form, the CDR3 reads TGCGCCAGCAGCTTGGGTTCTAGCGAAACCTACGAGCAGTACTTC.

The chain is built from TRBV5-4 and TRBJ2-3, with D possibly TRBD1 on 6 matching bases. Looked up from germline, CDR1 is SGHNT and CDR2 is YYREEE (reference sequence). Between the trimmed V and J ends, which lost 7 bases and 0 bases, there was a span of 12 bases. This CDR3 is built from 14 residues. The CDR3 region has the DNA TGTGCCAGCTCGGACAGAGCTAGCACAGATACGCAGTATTTT. Its translation is CASSDRASTDTQYF.

The chain joins TRBV10-1 to TRBJ1-1, with TRBD1 as a possible D gene (6 bases). Germline values: CDR1 WNHNN, CDR2 SYGVQD (reference sequence). V dropped 6 bases and J dropped 7 bases, with 15 bases sitting between them. There are 13 residues in the CDR3. This chain's CDR3 is CASSQRIGGEAFF. The CDR3 bases are TGCGCCAGCAGCCAACGGATAGGGGGTGAAGCTTTCTTT.

This clone was detected once. The J gene is TRBJ1-1, the V gene TRBV5-1; D ambiguous. Trimming cost V 1 base and J 4 bases, with 8 bases left between them. CDR1 SGHRS and CDR2 YFSETQ come from the germline V gene. This CDR3 comprises 13 residues. In DNA form, the CDR3 reads TGCGCCAGCAGCTTGTCGGTGAGCACTGAAGCTTTCTTT. This sequence encodes CASSLSVSTEAFF.

The chain recombines TRBV28 with TRBJ1-5; D is undetermined. The CDR3 is 15 residues long. The V gene's germline CDR1 is MDHEN and CDR2 SYDVKM. V dropped 4 bases and J dropped 4 bases, with 14 bases sitting between them. The CDR3 DNA reads TGTGCCAGCAGTTGGCCGGGATGGGTTAATCAGCCCCAGCATTTT. It encodes CASSWPGWVNQPQHF.

The chain combines TRBV4-1 with TRBJ1-4, with TRBD1 matching over 9 bases. This CDR3 is 15 amino acids long. J gave up 6 bases and V 0 bases, and 2 bases lay outside the gene matches. Looked up from germline, CDR1 is MGHRA and CDR2 is YSYEKL. CDR3 in DNA: TGCGCCAGCAGCCAAGAGGGGACAGGGCATGAAAAACTGTTTTTT. Its protein is CASSQEGTGHEKLFF.

The V and J genes are TRBV5-1 and TRBJ2-3; 8 bases are a match to TRBD2. This CDR3 comprises 17 residues. CDR1 is SGHRS and CDR2 is YFSETQ in the germline V gene. The V gene end was trimmed by 0 bases and the J gene end by 2 bases; junction bases not matched to a gene: 8. DNA for the CDR3: TGCGCCAGCAGCTTGGGCCCCTCGGGAGGGGACACAGATACGCAGTATTTT. Translating it yields CASSLGPSGGDTDTQYF. The full variable domain, with the rest looked up from reference TRBV5-1 and TRBJ2-3, is KAGVTQTPRYLIKTRGQQVTLSCSPISGHRSVSWYQQTPGQGLQFLFEYFSETQRNKGNFPGRFSGRQFSNSRSEMNVSTLELGDSALYLCASSLGPSGGDTDTQYFGPGTRLTVL.

The chain employs TRBV27 and TRBJ2-2, with a tentative D call TRBD1 (6 bases). From germline, CDR1 is MNHEY and CDR2 SMNVEV (reference sequence). The CDR3 is made up of 14 amino acids. Between the trimmed V and J ends, which lost 6 bases and 2 bases, there was a span of 10 bases. The CDR3 here is CASRPQGNTGELFF. CDR3 nucleotides: TGTGCCAGCAGGCCACAGGGAAACACCGGGGAGCTGTTTTTT.

This sequence joins TRBV10-2 and TRBJ2-1, with 7 bases aligning to TRBD2. The CDR3 is made up of 15 amino acids. V gave up 3 bases and J gave up 3 bases; unmatched junction bases: 5. The germline CDR1 and CDR2 sequences are WSHSY and SAAADI. The CDR3 spells CASSDPGGSYNEQFF. CDR3 nucleotide sequence: TGCGCCAGCAGTGACCCGGGCGGGAGCTACAATGAGCAGTTCTTC.

This clone was counted only a few times. The rearrangement uses TRBV19 and TRBJ1-2; 7 bases are shared with TRBD1. There are 13 residues in the CDR3. After removal of 8 bases from V and 4 bases from J, the junction contained 7 bases not matched to a gene. Germline CDR1 LNHDA, CDR2 SQIVND (reference sequence). In DNA, the CDR3 is TGTGCCAGTTCCGGGACAGACGTCTATGGCTACACCTTC. Translation gives CASSGTDVYGYTF.

The chain is built from TRBV10-3 and TRBJ2-1, with a tentative D call TRBD1 (6 bases). CDR1 is ENHRY and CDR2 is SYGVKD in the germline V gene. The CDR3 totals 11 residues. Trimming pared 11 bases from V and 6 bases from J, leaving 11 bases between. CDR3 protein: CAVGGSNEQFF. In nucleotides, the CDR3 is TGTGCCGTAGGGGGTAGCAATGAGCAGTTCTTC.

The chain links TRBV12-5 to TRBJ2-1; 9 nucleotides match TRBD2. The V gene end was trimmed by 2 bases and the J gene end by 6 bases; junction bases not matched to a gene: 8. The CDR3 has 16 residues. Germline V gene sequence: CDR1 LGHNT, CDR2 FRNRAP. The CDR3 nucleotides read TGTGCTAGTGGTTTGCTGACTAGCGGAGCTCCCAATGAGCAGTTCTTC. This translates into CASGLLTSGAPNEQFF. The full variable domain, its missing parts supplied by reference TRBV12-5 and TRBJ2-1, is DARVTQTPRHKVTEMGQEVTMRCQPILGHNTVFWYRQTMMQGLELLAYFRNRAPLDDSGMPKDRFSAEMPDATLATLKIQPSEPRDSAVYFCASGLLTSGAPNEQFFGPGTRLTVL.

V is TRBV18 and J is TRBJ2-7; D not certain. V lost 2 bases and J 0 bases, leaving 17 bases between the germline ends. The CDR3 covers 17 residues. Germline values: CDR1 KGHSH, CDR2 LQKENI. CDR3 sequence: CASSPTVARTHSYEQYF. The CDR3 DNA sequence: TGTGCCAGCTCACCAACAGTTGCTCGAACTCACTCCTACGAGCAGTACTTC.

This clone was picked up one time. CDR3 DNA sequence: TGTGCCAGCAGTGAATATGGGGGGTCAGGTCAGCCCCAGCATTTT. Protein product: CASSEYGGSGQPQHF. This rearrangement joins TRBV2 to TRBJ1-5, with D possibly matching TRBD1 (5 bases). The CDR3 consists of 15 residues. With 2 bases removed from V and 6 bases from J, the gap between germline ends came to 14 bases. Germline V gene lookup returns CDR1 SNHLY and CDR2 FYNNEI.

The rearrangement uses TRBV30 and TRBJ1-2; D is unclear. Germline V gene lookup returns CDR1 GTSNPN and CDR2 SVGIG (reference sequence). The CDR3 totals 13 residues. V lost 0 bases and J 8 bases, leaving 13 bases between the germline ends. CDR3 in amino acids: CAWSVAPSGGYTF. The CDR3 DNA reads as TGTGCCTGGAGTGTGGCACCGAGTGGGGGCTACACCTTC.

The gene calls are TRBV6-5 and TRBJ1-2; D unclear. This CDR3 has 13 amino acids. Trimming shortened V by 5 bases and J by 8 bases, and 15 bases separated the two germline ends. CDR1 and CDR2 (germline): MNHEY, SVGAGI. The CDR3 DNA sequence: TGTGCCAGCAGTCCTCCGGGAGCGATGGGCTACACCTTC. Amino acids: CASSPPGAMGYTF.

This clone was counted a single time. The rearrangement uses TRBV5-4 and TRBJ1-2; 8 bases line up with TRBD1. The CDR3 extends over 15 amino acids. Trimming cost V 4 bases and J 6 bases; bases outside gene matches: 11. Per germline, CDR1 SGHNT and CDR2 YYREEE (reference sequence). The CDR3 DNA follows: TGTGCCAGCAGCCGGTCCCGGGACAGGACTAATGGCTACACCTTC. Residues: CASSRSRDRTNGYTF. Combining the CDR3 with reference TRBV5-4 and TRBJ1-2 gives the whole variable domain ETGVTQSPTHLIKTRGQQVTLRCSSQSGHNTVSWYQQALGQGPQFIFQYYREEENGRGNFPPRFSGLQFPNYSSELNVNALELDDSALYLCASSRSRDRTNGYTFGSGTRLTVV.

V is TRBV6-5 and J is TRBJ2-3; D not resolved. This CDR3 comprises 15 residues. CDR1 and CDR2 (germline): MNHEY, SVGAGI. Trimming left V 6 bases short and J 0 bases short, with 13 bases between. The DNA for the CDR3 is TGTGCCAGCAGGCCTCCTAGAAGTAGCACAGATACGCAGTATTTT. It codes for CASRPPRSSTDTQYF.

The chain links TRBV7-9 to TRBJ2-7; D ambiguous. The CDR3 runs to 14 residues. V shed 3 bases and J shed 0 bases, with 9 bases lying between them. The V gene's germline CDR1 is SEHNR and CDR2 FQNEAQ (reference sequence). Here the CDR3 reads CASSLDGISYEQYF. In DNA, the CDR3 is TGTGCCAGCAGCTTGGACGGAATCTCCTACGAGCAGTACTTC. The full variable domain, in which reference TRBV7-9 and TRBJ2-7 provide the parts outside the CDR3, is DTGVSQNPRHKITKRGQNVTFRCDPISEHNRLYWYRQTLGQGPEFLTYFQNEAQLEKSRLLSDRFSAERPKGSFSTLEIQRTEQGDSAMYLCASSLDGISYEQYFGPGTRLTVT.

The chain employs TRBV19 and TRBJ1-5; D is possibly TRBD1 (5 bases). The germline V gene has CDR1 LNHDA and CDR2 SQIVND (reference sequence). V was trimmed by 3 bases and J by 3 bases, leaving 12 bases between them. There are 15 residues in the CDR3. The CDR3 DNA is TGTGCCAGTAGTATCCGGGGACGGACCAATCAGCCCCAGCATTTT. Protein product: CASSIRGRTNQPQHF.

The chain has TRBV4-1 and TRBJ1-2; a weak D match, TRBD1 (6 bases). Trimming stripped 2 bases from V and 4 bases from J, with 14 bases between. The CDR3 runs to 15 residues. Germline values: CDR1 MGHRA, CDR2 YSYEKL. CDR3 residues: CASSQTGSPSYGYTF. The CDR3 nucleotides read TGCGCCAGCAGCCAAACAGGGAGCCCCAGCTATGGCTACACCTTC.

The V gene is TRBV2, the J gene TRBJ1-2, with 8 bases fitting TRBD1. The CDR3 length is 15 residues. CDR1 SNHLY and CDR2 FYNNEI come from the germline V gene. With V trimmed by 7 bases and J by 2 bases, 9 bases remained unmatched. The CDR3 reads CASKPGQGKNYGYTF. The DNA of the CDR3 is TGTGCCAGCAAGCCAGGACAGGGAAAGAACTATGGCTACACCTTC.